The next 27 T cell receptor beta chains were all read from a single sample in a study of identical twins. TCRdb redid the calling of the 5' RACE reads with MiXCR, one entry per CDR3 protein. The sample yields 1.5 million or so distinct CDR3 sequences, 32% seen once. Sequencing was carried out using cord blood. Receptor source: a newborn girl in good health.

The chain recombines TRBV25-1 with TRBJ1-2, with unresolved D. CDR1 and CDR2 (germline): MGHDK, SYGVNS. The length of the CDR3 is 12 residues. Trimming cost V 4 bases and J 5 bases, with 8 bases left between them. CDR3 coding DNA: TGTGCCAGCAGTGGGGCTTGGTATGGCTACACCTTC. Protein sequence: CASSGAWYGYTF.

The gene calls are TRBV13 and TRBJ1-2; TRBD1 matches 8 bases. The J segment lost 5 bases and the V segment lost 1 base, leaving 6 bases of the junction unmatched. Germline values: CDR1 PRHDT, CDR2 FYEKMQ (reference sequence). CDR3 length: 15 amino acids. The CDR3 nucleotides are TGTGCCAGCAGCTTAGTGGACAGGGTCTATTATGGCTACACCTTC. Translation gives CASSLVDRVYYGYTF. Together with reference TRBV13 and TRBJ1-2, the CDR3 gives the full variable domain: AAGVIQSPRHLIKEKRETATLKCYPIPRHDTVYWYQQGPGQDPQFLISFYEKMQSDKGSIPDRFSAQQFSDYHSELNMSSLELGDSALYFCASSLVDRVYYGYTFGSGTRLTVV.

This clonotype has more than one count but fewer than ten. The chain couples TRBV15 to TRBJ2-7, with D possibly being TRBD1 (5 bases). The CDR3 has 15 amino acids. Germline V gives CDR1 LNHNV, CDR2 YYDKDF (reference sequence). The germline V and J ends were trimmed by 5 bases and 2 bases, with 16 bases remaining between them. CDR3 loop: CATSPSRVEPYEQYF. The CDR3 bases are TGTGCCACCAGCCCCAGCAGGGTGGAACCCTACGAGCAGTACTTC.

The chain has TRBV19 and TRBJ2-5, with TRBD1 matching 7 bases. This CDR3 region has 15 residues. Unmatched junction bases numbered 6, after V lost 3 bases and J lost 2 bases. Germline CDR1 reads LNHDA; CDR2 reads SQIVND (reference sequence). The CDR3 region is CASSMKGARQETQYF. CDR3 in DNA: TGTGCCAGTAGTATGAAGGGGGCGAGGCAAGAGACCCAGTACTTC.

The rearrangement links TRBV20-1 to TRBJ2-1; 14 bases align to TRBD2. Per the germline V gene, CDR1 is DFQATT and CDR2 is SNEGSKA (reference sequence). The CDR3 contains 11 residues. CDR3 bases: TGCAGGGGACTAGCGGGAGATGAGCAGTTCTTC. This encodes CRGLAGDEQFF.

This clonotype was detected only a few times. This chain links TRBV28 with TRBJ2-1, with TRBD2 as a possible D gene (5 bases). Trimming removed 6 bases at V and 6 bases at J, with 9 bases between. Germline V gene data show CDR1 as MDHEN and CDR2 as SYDVKM. There are 12 residues in the CDR3. DNA of the CDR3: TGTGCCAGCAGACTAGTCCCCAATGAGCAGTTCTTC. Its translation is CASRLVPNEQFF.

This rearrangement joins TRBV6-5 to TRBJ1-1, with a possible D match to TRBD1 (5 bases). The CDR3 contains 11 residues. V lost 6 bases, J lost 10 bases, and 12 bases lay in between. Germline assignment: CDR1 MNHEY and CDR2 SVGAGI. The DNA of the CDR3 is TGTGCCAGCAGCCATACAAGGGGAGCTTTCTTT. Protein product: CASSHTRGAFF.

This clonotype was found a few times. The V and J genes are TRBV2 and TRBJ1-6, with D possibly being TRBD1 (6 bases). V was clipped by 7 bases and J by 8 bases, with 12 bases between them. There are 13 residues in the CDR3. CDR1 and CDR2 from the germline V gene are SNHLY and FYNNEI. The CDR3 coding sequence is TGTGCCAGCAACCTAAGACAGGATTCACCCCTCCACTTT. Amino acid sequence: CASNLRQDSPLHF.

This clonotype was seen only a few times. V and J are TRBV4-2 and TRBJ2-7; 7 nucleotides agree with TRBD1. Looked up from germline, CDR1 is LGHNA and CDR2 is YNFKEQ. V shed 5 bases, J shed 6 bases, and the junction held 10 bases outside the gene matches. This CDR3 is built from 14 residues. CDR3 region: CASSSRQGRGEQYF. CDR3 DNA sequence: TGTGCCAGCAGCTCCCGACAGGGAAGAGGCGAGCAGTACTTC.

The table lists this clonotype with a few counts. The chain joins TRBV5-1 to TRBJ2-3; 13 positions match TRBD2. Germline trimming cut 5 bases from V and 8 bases from J; bases unmatched to any gene: 11. The CDR3 runs 16 residues. Germline CDR1 is SGHRS and CDR2 is YFSETQ. Written as DNA, the CDR3 is TGCGCCAGCAGTTTAACTAGCGGGGGGGCTCAATTTACGCAGTATTTT. It encodes CASSLTSGGAQFTQYF.

This clonotype was recorded only once. A much larger clone sits a single nucleotide away, making a read error possible. V usage is TRBV2 and J usage is TRBJ2-7; TRBD2 matches 10 bases. With V trimmed by 5 bases and J by 13 bases, 14 bases remained unmatched. Germline assignment: CDR1 SNHLY and CDR2 FYNNEI. The CDR3 sequence is 14 residues long. CDR3 sequence (DNA): TGTGCCAGCAGTCGTGTGCTAGCGGGAGAGACCCACTACTTC. Its protein product is CASSRVLAGETHYF.

The chain recombines TRBV20-1 with TRBJ2-5; tentatively, D is TRBD2 (6 bases). Germline V lookup: CDR1 DFQATT, CDR2 SNEGSKA (reference sequence). V lost 1 base and J 2 bases, leaving 8 bases between the germline ends. This CDR3 is 13 amino acids long. CDR3 in amino acids: CSARGDLQETQYF. As DNA, the CDR3 is TGCAGTGCTAGAGGGGACTTACAAGAGACCCAGTACTTC.

A single count supports this clonotype. One end of the junction is discordant with germline, which a read error may explain. The chain employs TRBV11-1 and TRBJ1-2; maybe TRBD1 (5 bases). Germline assignment: CDR1 SGHAT and CDR2 FQDESV (reference sequence). The CDR3 totals 15 residues. The CDR3 protein is CGSSSIGRDNYGYTF. For the CDR3, the DNA is TGTGGCAGCAGCTCTATTGGTCGGGACAACTATGGCTACACCTTC.

With respect to this clonotype: Mismatch with germline at one junction end may stem from a read error. In DNA form, the CDR3 reads TGTGCCAGCAGCTTAGCCGGGGGCGCCGCCACAGGTACGCAGTATTTT. It is translated as CASSLAGGAATGTQYF. The rearrangement uses TRBV7-6 and TRBJ2-3, with D perhaps matching TRBD1 or TRBD2 (6 bases each). This CDR3 contains 16 residues. From germline, CDR1 is SGHVS and CDR2 FNYEAQ.

A remark on this clonotype: One junction end does not reproduce the germline sequence, and a read error may be involved. The V gene is TRBV3-1, the J gene TRBJ2-1; D uncertain. This CDR3 is built from 16 residues. Germline V gene sequence: CDR1 LGHDT, CDR2 YNNKEL (reference sequence). CDR3 nucleotide sequence: TGTGCCAGCAGCCAAGGCGACTTAAGACCCTACAATGAGCGGTTCTTC. Its translation: CASSQGDLRPYNERFF.

The chain employs TRBV4-1 and TRBJ1-1, with 9 bases identical to TRBD1. CDR3 length: 16 amino acids. Unmatched junction bases numbered 3, after V lost 0 bases and J lost 1 base. CDR1 MGHRA and CDR2 YSYEKL come from the germline V gene. CDR3 DNA: TGCGCCAGCAGCCAAGAACAGGGGGCGCGGAACACTGAAGCTTTCTTT. Its translation is CASSQEQGARNTEAFF.

The V and J genes are TRBV20-1 and TRBJ2-4, with D maybe TRBD1 (6 bases). The J call may not be correct, given that the DNA end is closer to TRBJ2-7. The CDR3 sequence is 12 residues long. Germline V CDR1 and CDR2: DFQATT, SNEGSKA (reference sequence). For the CDR3, the DNA is TGCAGTGCCGCCCCAGGGGTCTACGAGCAGTACTTC. This encodes CSAAPGVYEQYF.

The chain couples TRBV7-2 to TRBJ1-1; no definite D call. Germline V gene lookup returns CDR1 SGHTA and CDR2 FQGNSA. V lost 3 bases, J lost 0 bases, and 8 bases lay in between. CDR3 length: 14 amino acids. The CDR3 reads CASSLSHVNTEAFF. CDR3 sequence (DNA): TGTGCCAGCAGCTTGTCCCACGTGAACACTGAAGCTTTCTTT. Full variable domain (rest looked up from reference TRBV7-2 and TRBJ1-1): GAGVSQSPSNKVTEKGKDVELRCDPISGHTALYWYRQSLGQGLEFLIYFQGNSAPDKSGLPSDRFSAERTGGSVSTLTIQRTQQEDSAVYLCASSLSHVNTEAFFGQGTRLTVV.

J is TRBJ2-1 and V is TRBV14, with 7 positions matching TRBD2. The J call may not be correct, given that the DNA end is closer to TRBJ2-7. Germline V gives CDR1 SGHDN, CDR2 FVKESK. The length of the CDR3 is 16 residues. The CDR3, as DNA: TGTGCCAGCAGCCCGGGGAGGGGTCGCACCTACAATGAGCAGTACTTC. Its protein product is CASSPGRGRTYNEQYF.

This clonotype has more than one count but fewer than ten. V usage is TRBV11-2 and J usage is TRBJ2-7; 9 bases line up with TRBD1. CDR3 length equals 16 residues. Germline lookup yields CDR1 SGHAT and CDR2 FQNNGV. V lost 1 base to trimming and J lost 4 bases; unmatched junction nucleotides: 8. CDR3 protein: CASSLASGTGLYEQYF. In nucleotides, the CDR3 is TGTGCCAGCAGCTTAGCCTCGGGGACAGGGCTGTACGAGCAGTACTTC.

A word on this clonotype: With a much larger clone just one base away, this may be a read error. CDR3 DNA sequence: TGCGGCGTTGGACTAGCACATAGCACAGATACGCAGTATTTT. This gives the protein CGVGLAHSTDTQYF. J is TRBJ2-3 and V is TRBV29-1, with 8 nucleotides matching TRBD2. The germline CDR1 and CDR2 sequences are SQVTM and ANQGSEA. CDR3 size: 14 residues.

As to this clonotype: The junction does not match germline at one end; this may be a read error. The rearrangement links TRBV5-1 to TRBJ2-3, with D maybe TRBD1 (6 bases). In germline, CDR1 is SGHRS, CDR2 YFSETQ. This CDR3 is built from 15 residues. This chain's CDR3 is CASSQLQGSPDAQYF. The CDR3 nucleotides read TGCGCCAGCAGCCAACTACAGGGTTCGCCAGATGCGCAGTATTTT.

The gene calls are TRBV20-1 and TRBJ2-3, with 7 bases identical to TRBD1. Germline CDR1 DFQATT, CDR2 SNEGSKA (reference sequence). J lost 4 bases, V lost 6 bases, and 4 bases had no gene match. The CDR3 runs to 12 residues. CDR3 in DNA: TGCAGTGCAGGGGGCGGTGCAGATACGCAGTATTTT. Translated, it gives CSAGGGADTQYF.

The chain links TRBV29-1 to TRBJ2-1, with D possibly matching TRBD2 (6 bases). The germline V and J ends were trimmed by 7 bases and 7 bases, with 23 bases remaining between them. Germline V CDR1 and CDR2: SQVTM, ANQGSEA. The CDR3 length is 15 residues. The CDR3 reads CSGILAAMGGNEQFF. The CDR3 region has the DNA TGCAGCGGGATACTAGCAGCTATGGGGGGTAATGAGCAGTTCTTC.

The chain combines TRBV28 with TRBJ2-1; tentatively, D is TRBD1 (6 bases). CDR1 MDHEN and CDR2 SYDVKM come from the germline V gene. This CDR3 has 22 amino acids. V lost 3 bases and J lost 0, with 30 bases in between. CDR3 residues: CASSLSPQREHPFRGSYNEQFF. CDR3 coding DNA: TGTGCCAGCAGTTTGTCCCCACAGCGCGAACACCCGTTCAGGGGCTCCTACAATGAGCAGTTCTTC.

The chain uses TRBV2 and TRBJ2-3; TRBD1 matches at 10 bases. The V and J ends lost 7 bases and 4 bases, in that order; junction bases with no gene match: 5. Germline values: CDR1 SNHLY, CDR2 FYNNEI. There are 14 residues in the CDR3. CDR3: CASKDRGQADTQYF. The CDR3 nucleotides read TGTGCCAGCAAAGACAGGGGGCAAGCAGATACGCAGTATTTT.

The chain joins TRBV24-1 to TRBJ2-7; no definite D call. The CDR3 contains 13 residues. Trimming took 3 bases from V and 0 from J, leaving 5 bases between them. Germline CDR1 and CDR2: KGHDR and SFDVKD. In DNA, the CDR3 is TGTGCCACCAGTGATCCCACCTCCTACGAGCAGTACTTC. It translates to CATSDPTSYEQYF.